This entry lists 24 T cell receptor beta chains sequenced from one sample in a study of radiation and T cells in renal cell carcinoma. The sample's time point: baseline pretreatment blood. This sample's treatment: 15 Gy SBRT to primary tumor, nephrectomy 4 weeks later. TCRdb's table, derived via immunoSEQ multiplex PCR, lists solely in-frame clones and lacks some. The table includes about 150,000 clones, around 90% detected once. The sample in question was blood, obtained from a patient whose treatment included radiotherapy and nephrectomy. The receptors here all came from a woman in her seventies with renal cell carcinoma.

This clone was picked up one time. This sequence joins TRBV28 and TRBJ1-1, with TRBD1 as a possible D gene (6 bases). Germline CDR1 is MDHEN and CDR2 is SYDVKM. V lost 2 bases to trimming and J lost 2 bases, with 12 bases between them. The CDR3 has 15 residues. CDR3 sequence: CASSLEGGFNTEAFF. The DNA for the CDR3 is TGTGCCAGCAGTTTAGAGGGGGGATTCAACACTGAAGCTTTCTTT.

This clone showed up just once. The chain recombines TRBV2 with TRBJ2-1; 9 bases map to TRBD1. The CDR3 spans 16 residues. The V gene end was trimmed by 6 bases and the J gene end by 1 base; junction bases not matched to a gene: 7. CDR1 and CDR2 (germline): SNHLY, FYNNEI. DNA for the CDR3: TGTGCCAGCAGGTGGGCGGGACAGGGTTCCTACAATGAGCAGTTCTTC. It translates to CASRWAGQGSYNEQFF.

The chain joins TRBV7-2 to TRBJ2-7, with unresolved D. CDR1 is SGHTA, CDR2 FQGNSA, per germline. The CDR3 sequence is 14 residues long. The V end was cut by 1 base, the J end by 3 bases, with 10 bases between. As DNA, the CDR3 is TGTGCCAGCAGCTTAGTACCAGCGAACTACGAGCAGTACTTC. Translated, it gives CASSLVPANYEQYF.

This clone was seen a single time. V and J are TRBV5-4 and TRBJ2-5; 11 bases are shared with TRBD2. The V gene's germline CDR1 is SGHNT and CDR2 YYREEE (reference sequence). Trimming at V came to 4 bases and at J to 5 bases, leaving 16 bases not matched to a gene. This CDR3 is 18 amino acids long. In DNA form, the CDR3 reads TGTGCCAGCAGCCCCGTAGTCGGTAGCGGGGGGGCCAGGGAGACCCAGTACTTC. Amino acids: CASSPVVGSGGARETQYF.

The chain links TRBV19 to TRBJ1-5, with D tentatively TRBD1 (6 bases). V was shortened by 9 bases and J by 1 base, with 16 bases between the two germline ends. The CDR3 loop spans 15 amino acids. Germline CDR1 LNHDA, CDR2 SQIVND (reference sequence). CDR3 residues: CASHLTGMSNQPQHF. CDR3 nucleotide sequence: TGTGCCAGCCATCTTACAGGGATGAGCAATCAGCCCCAGCATTTT.

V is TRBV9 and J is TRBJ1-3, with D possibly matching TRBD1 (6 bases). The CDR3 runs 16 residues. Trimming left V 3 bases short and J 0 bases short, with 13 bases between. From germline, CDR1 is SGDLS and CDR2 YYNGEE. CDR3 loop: CASSADSRYSGNTIYF. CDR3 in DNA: TGTGCCAGCAGCGCGGACAGCCGTTACTCTGGAAACACCATATATTTT.

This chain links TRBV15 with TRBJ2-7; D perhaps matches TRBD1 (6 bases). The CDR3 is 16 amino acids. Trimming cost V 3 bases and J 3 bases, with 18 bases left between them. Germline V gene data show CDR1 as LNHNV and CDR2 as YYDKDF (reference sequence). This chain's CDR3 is CATSSTGTYQYYEQYF. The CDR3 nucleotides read TGTGCCACCAGCAGTACAGGGACATACCAGTACTACGAGCAGTACTTC.

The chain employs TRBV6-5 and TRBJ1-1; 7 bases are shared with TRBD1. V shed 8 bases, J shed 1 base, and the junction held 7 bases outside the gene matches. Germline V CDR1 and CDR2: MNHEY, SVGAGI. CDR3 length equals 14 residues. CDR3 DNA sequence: TGTGCCAGCGGAAGACAGGGCGCGAACACTGAAGCTTTCTTT. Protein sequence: CASGRQGANTEAFF.

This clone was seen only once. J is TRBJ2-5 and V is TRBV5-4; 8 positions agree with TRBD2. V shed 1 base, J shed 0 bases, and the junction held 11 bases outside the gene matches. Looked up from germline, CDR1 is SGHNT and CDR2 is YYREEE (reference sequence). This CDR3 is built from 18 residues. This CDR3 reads CASSLKIAGTLYQETQYF. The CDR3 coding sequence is TGTGCCAGCAGCTTGAAGATAGCGGGGACGCTGTACCAAGAGACCCAGTACTTC.

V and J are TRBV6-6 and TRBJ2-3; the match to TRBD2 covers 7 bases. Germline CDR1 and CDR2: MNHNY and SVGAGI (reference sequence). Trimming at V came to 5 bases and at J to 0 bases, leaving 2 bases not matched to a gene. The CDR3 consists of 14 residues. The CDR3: CASSTAGSTDTQYF. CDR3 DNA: TGTGCCAGCAGTACAGCGGGGAGCACAGATACGCAGTATTTT.

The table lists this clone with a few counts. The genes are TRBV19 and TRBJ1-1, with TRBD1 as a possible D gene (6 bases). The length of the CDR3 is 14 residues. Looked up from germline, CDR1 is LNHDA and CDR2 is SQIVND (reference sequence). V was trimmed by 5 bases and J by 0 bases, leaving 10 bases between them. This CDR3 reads CASSQTGLNTEAFF. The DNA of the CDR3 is TGTGCCAGTAGTCAGACAGGCCTGAACACTGAAGCTTTCTTT.

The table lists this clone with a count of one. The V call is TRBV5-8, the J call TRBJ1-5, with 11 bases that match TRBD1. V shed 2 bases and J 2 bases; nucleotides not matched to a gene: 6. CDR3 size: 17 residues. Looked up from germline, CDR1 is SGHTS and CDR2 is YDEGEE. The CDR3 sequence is CASSFPRTGGRNQPQHF. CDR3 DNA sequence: TGTGCCAGCAGCTTTCCTCGGACAGGGGGCCGCAATCAGCCCCAGCATTTT. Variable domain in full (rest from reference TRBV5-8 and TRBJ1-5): EAGVTQSPTHLIKTRGQQATLRCSPISGHTSVYWYQQALGLGLQFLLWYDEGEERNRGNFPPRFSGRQFPNYSSELNVNALELEDSALYLCASSFPRTGGRNQPQHFGDGTRLSIL.

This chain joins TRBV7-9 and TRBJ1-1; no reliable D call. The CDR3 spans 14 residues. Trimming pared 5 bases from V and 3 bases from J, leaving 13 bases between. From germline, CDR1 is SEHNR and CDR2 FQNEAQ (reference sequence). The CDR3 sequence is CASSPLGQDTEAFF. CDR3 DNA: TGTGCCAGCAGCCCGTTAGGGCAAGACACTGAAGCTTTCTTT.

The CDR3 bases are TGTGCCTGGACGCAGGGTGCCTACGAGCAGTACTTC. It yields the protein CAWTQGAYEQYF. The J gene is TRBJ2-7, the V gene TRBV30, with D perhaps matching TRBD1 (5 bases). The CDR3 extends over 12 amino acids. Germline loops: CDR1 GTSNPN, CDR2 SVGIG (reference sequence). The V end was cut by 4 bases, the J end by 2 bases, with 9 bases between.

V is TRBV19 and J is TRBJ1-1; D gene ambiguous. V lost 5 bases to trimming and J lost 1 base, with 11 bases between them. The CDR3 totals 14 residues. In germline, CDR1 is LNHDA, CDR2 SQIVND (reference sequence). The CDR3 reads CASSSTWGNTEAFF. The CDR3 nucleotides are TGTGCCAGTAGTTCGACGTGGGGGAACACTGAAGCTTTCTTT.

The chain's CDR3 is CASSLFTRAYGYTF. The CDR3 DNA follows: TGCGCCAGCAGCTTGTTTACACGGGCCTATGGCTACACCTTC. This chain uses TRBV5-1 with TRBJ1-2; D gene ambiguous. Germline-derived CDR1 and CDR2 are SGHRS and YFSETQ. Trimming removed 1 base from V and 4 bases from J, with 11 bases in between. The CDR3 covers 14 residues.

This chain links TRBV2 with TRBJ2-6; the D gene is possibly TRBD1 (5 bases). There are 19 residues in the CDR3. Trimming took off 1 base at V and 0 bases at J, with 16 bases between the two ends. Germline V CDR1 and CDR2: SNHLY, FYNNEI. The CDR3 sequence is CASSEGLGRVRSGANVLTF. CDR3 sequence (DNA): TGTGCCAGCAGTGAAGGTTTGGGCAGGGTTCGCTCTGGGGCCAACGTCCTGACTTTC.

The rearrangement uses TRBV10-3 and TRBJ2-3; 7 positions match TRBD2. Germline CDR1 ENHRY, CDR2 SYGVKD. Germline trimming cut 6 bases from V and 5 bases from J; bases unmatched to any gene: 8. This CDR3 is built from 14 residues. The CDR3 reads CAISPLASQDTQYF. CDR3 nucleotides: TGTGCCATCAGCCCACTAGCGTCCCAAGATACGCAGTATTTT.

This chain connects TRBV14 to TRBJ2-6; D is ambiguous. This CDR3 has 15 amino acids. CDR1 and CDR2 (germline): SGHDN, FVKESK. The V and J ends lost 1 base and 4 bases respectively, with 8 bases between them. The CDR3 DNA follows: TGTGCCAGCAGCCAAGCCCGGGCCGGGGCCAACGTCCTGACTTTC. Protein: CASSQARAGANVLTF.

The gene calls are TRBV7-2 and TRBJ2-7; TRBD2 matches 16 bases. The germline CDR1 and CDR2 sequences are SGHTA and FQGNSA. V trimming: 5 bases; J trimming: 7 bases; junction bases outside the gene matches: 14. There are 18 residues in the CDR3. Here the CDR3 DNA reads TGTGCCAGCAGCCTAGGGACTAGCGGGGGGGCCTGGGAAAGGGAGCAGTACTTC. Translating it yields CASSLGTSGGAWEREQYF.

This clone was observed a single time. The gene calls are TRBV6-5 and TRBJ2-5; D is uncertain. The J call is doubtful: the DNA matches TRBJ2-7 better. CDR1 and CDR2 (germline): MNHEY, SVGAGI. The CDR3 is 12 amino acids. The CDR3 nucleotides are TGTGCCAGCACCTCGTTGTCCGACGAGCAGTACTTC. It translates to CASTSLSDEQYF.

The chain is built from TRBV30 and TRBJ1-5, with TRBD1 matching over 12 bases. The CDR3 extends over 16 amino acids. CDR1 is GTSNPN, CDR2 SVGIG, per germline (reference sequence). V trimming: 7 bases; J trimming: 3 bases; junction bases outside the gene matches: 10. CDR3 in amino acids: CAFTEGTGGLNQPQHF. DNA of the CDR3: TGTGCCTTCACCGAAGGGACAGGGGGCCTCAATCAGCCCCAGCATTTT.

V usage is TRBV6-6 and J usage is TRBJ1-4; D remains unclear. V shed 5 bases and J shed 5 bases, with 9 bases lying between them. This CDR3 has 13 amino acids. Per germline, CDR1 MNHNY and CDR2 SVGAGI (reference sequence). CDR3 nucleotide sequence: TGTGCCAGCAGTCCCGGATTAAATGAAAAACTGTTTTTT. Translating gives CASSPGLNEKLFF.

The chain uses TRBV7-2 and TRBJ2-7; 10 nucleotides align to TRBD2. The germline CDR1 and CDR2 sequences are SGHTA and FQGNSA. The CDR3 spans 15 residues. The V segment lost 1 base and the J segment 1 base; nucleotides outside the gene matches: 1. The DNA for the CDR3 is TGTGCCAGCAGCTTAGAAGCGGGGGGGTCCTACGAGCAGTACTTC. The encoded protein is CASSLEAGGSYEQYF.